Given below is one T cell receptor beta chain in context. Its antigen is unknown. No qualities accompany the bases; no much larger clone lies one base away. The data originate from a study of Tregs in tolerant kidney transplant recipients (dated by TCRdb to between 2018 and 2021). Looking at the study overall: The transplants used related donors along with nonmyeloablative bone marrow transplantation, and in the human trials mixed chimerism was transient. The study used TCRbeta sequencing to identify donor-specific regulatory T cells before combined kidney and bone marrow transplantation, then tracked those cells after transplant.

Counted from cysteine to phenylalanine, this CDR3 has 17 amino acids. Just CDR3 DNA is preserved here, 51 bases in frame from base 1. Trimming takes 1 base from V and 1 base from J, and the germline ends sit 17 bases apart. For CDR1 and CDR2, the germline V gene lists MNHNS and SASEGT. Interpreted using the paper, the time point label stands for: blood sample drawn before combined kidney and bone marrow transplant. Thawed PBMCs were FACS-sorted into unstimulated Tregs (CD4+CD25+CD127-), CD4+ non-Tregs (CD4+CD25-), CD4 cells and CD8 cells. Patients were 4 combined kidney and bone marrow transplant recipients from the ITN036ST trial, and only these trial subjects had samples available. Healthy control blood was processed to PBMCs with a Ficoll density gradient and then cryopreserved, whereas patient PBMCs were collected both before and after transplant. Broad study findings and their caveats: Donor-specific Treg expansion exceeded global Treg expansion in tolerant patients, suggesting antigen-driven rather than nonspecific expansion. Biological reproducibility was not directly assessed, although technical replication error appeared to be minimal. Because the PCR primers were changed over time for some patients, nucleotide-level comparison could not be performed across the samples from those patients. The study was limited by small patient numbers, and the findings need validation in larger populations and under other immunosuppression protocols. Expanding Tregs with activated donor B cells appeared to identify the most biologically relevant and donor-specific TCRbeta repertoire.

Genomic DNA was extracted from sorted cells with the QIAGEN DNeasy Blood and Tissue Kit for TCRbeta CDR3 sequencing. High-throughput TCRbeta CDR3 sequencing, which included PCR amplification with bias correction and internal controls, was done commercially through immunoSEQ. On the authors' methods: Unique productive TCRbeta sequences were defined by CDR3 nucleotide sequence where primers matched, and otherwise by CDR3 amino acid sequence together with Vbeta and Jbeta genes. As a correction for sorting error, sequences shared between sorted populations at a frequency ratio of 2:1 or less were discarded, and the remaining shared sequences were assigned to the higher population. A sequence counted as donor-reactive if, in CFSE-low cells, the sequence had a frequency of at least 0.01% and was expanded at least 5-fold compared with unstimulated cells. Repertoire divergence was quantified by Jensen-Shannon divergence calculated from the top 100 TCRbeta sequences ranked by frequency. For samples with multiple sequencing runs, sorting error was corrected separately for each run before the runs were pooled. Held by TCRdb, this immuneACCESS table contains in-frame sequences only and omits some clones. Under half of the omission traces to an unresolved V gene where checked; the cause of the rest is unknown. That table supplies the V and J calls and clone size; D and trimming were determined from the DNA. This sample is represented by 90,000 to 120,000 clones; roughly 89% of them were singletons. Jointly, the top ten make up under 0.35% of the sample.

The sequencing used CD4+ T cells from blood, collected before the transplant. The chain is made from TRBV6-1 and TRBJ2-7; the best D guess is TRBD2, with 6 bases matching. The sequence came from a human donor who received a combined kidney and bone marrow transplant. CDR3 reads: CASSEDRPRDSSYEQYF. DNA sequence: TGTGCCAGCAGTGAAGACCGACCACGGGACTCTTCCTACGAGCAGTACTTC.